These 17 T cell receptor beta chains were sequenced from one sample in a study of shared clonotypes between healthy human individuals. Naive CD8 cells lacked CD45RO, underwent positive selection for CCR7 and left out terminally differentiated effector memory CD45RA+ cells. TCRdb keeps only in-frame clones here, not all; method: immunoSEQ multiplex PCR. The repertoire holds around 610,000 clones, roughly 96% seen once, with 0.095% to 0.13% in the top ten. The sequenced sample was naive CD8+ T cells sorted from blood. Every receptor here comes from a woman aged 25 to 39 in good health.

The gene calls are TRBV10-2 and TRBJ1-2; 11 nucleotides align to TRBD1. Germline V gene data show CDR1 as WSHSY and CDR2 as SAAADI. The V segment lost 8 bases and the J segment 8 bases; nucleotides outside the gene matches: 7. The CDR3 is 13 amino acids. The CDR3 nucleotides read TGCGCCAGCTGGGACAGGGGGTTGTGGGGCTACACCTTC. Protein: CASWDRGLWGYTF.

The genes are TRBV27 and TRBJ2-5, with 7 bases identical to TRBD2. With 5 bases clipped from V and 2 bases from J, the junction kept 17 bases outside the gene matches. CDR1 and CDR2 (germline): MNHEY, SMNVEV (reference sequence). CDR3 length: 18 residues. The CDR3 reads CASSQRDYRVKGQETQYF. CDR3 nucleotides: TGTGCCAGCAGTCAGCGGGACTATCGGGTCAAGGGTCAAGAGACCCAGTACTTC.

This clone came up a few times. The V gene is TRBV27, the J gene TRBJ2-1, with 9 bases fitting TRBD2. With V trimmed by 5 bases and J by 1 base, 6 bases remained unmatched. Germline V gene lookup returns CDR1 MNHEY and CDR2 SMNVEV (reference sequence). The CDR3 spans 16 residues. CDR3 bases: TGTGCCAGCAGTGACCCTCTAGCGGGGTCCTACAATGAGCAGTTCTTC. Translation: CASSDPLAGSYNEQFF.

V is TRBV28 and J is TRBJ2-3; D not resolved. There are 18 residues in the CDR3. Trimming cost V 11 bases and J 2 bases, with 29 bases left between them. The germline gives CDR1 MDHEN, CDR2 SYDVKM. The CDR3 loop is CAHRAVIPESLNTDTQYF. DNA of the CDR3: TGTGCCCACCGCGCAGTGATCCCGGAGTCTCTCAACACAGATACGCAGTATTTT.

DNA of the CDR3: TGTGCCAGCACCTGGGCAGAAGAGACCCAGTACTTC. Encoded protein: CASTWAEETQYF. The chain has TRBV7-9 and TRBJ2-5; D ambiguous. The CDR3 length is 12 residues. V lost 7 bases and J 3 bases, leaving 9 bases between the germline ends. Germline values: CDR1 SEHNR, CDR2 FQNEAQ (reference sequence).

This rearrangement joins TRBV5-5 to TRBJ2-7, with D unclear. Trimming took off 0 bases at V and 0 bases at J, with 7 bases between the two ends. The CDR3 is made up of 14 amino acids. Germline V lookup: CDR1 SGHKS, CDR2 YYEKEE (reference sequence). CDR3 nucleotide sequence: TGTGCCAGCAGCTTGGCTCTGAACTCCTACGAGCAGTACTTC. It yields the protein CASSLALNSYEQYF.

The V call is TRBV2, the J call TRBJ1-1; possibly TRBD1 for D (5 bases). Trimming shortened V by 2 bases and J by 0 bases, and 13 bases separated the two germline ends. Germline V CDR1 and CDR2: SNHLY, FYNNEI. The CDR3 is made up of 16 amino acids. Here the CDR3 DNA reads TGTGCCAGCAGTGAAAATTGGGGCAGCATGAACACTGAAGCTTTCTTT. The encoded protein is CASSENWGSMNTEAFF. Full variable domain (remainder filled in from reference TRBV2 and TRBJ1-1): EPEVTQTPSHQVTQMGQEVILRCVPISNHLYFYWYRQILGQKVEFLVSFYNNEISEKSEIFDDQFSVERPDGSNFTLKIRSTKLEDSAMYFCASSENWGSMNTEAFFGQGTRLTVV.

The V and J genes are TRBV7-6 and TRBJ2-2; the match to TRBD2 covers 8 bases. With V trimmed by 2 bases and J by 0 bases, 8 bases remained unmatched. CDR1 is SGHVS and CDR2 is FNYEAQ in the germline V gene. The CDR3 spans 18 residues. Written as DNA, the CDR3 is TGTGCCAGCAGCTTATACGGGGTCGGGAGGGCGAACACCGGGGAGCTGTTTTTT. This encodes CASSLYGVGRANTGELFF.

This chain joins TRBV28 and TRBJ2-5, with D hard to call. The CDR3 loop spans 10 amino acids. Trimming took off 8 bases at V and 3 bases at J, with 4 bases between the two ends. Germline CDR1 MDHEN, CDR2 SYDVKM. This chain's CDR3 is CASHKETQYF. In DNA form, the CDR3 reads TGTGCCAGCCATAAAGAGACCCAGTACTTC.

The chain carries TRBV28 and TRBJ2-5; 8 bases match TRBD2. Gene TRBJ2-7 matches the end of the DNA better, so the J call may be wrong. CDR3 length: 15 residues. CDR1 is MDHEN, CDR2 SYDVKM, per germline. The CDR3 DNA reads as TGTGCCAGCAGTCCCGGGGCGGGAGGCTCCTACGAGCAGTACTTC. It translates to CASSPGAGGSYEQYF.

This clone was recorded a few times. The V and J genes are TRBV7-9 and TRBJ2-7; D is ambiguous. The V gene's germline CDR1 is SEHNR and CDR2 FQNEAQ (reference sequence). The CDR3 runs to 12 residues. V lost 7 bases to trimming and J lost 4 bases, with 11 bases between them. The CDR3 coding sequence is TGTGCCAGCACCGGGCCGTTGTACGAGCAGTACTTC. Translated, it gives CASTGPLYEQYF.

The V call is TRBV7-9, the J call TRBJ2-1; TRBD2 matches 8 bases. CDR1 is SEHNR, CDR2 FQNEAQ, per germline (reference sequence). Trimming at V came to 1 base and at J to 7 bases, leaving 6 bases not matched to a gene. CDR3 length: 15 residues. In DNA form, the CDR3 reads TGTGCCAGCAGCTTAGGGGTCGGGAGGGCTAATGAGCAGTTCTTC. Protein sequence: CASSLGVGRANEQFF.

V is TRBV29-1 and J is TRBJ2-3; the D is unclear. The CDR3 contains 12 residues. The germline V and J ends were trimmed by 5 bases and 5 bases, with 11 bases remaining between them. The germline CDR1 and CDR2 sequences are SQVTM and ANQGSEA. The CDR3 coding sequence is TGCAGCGTTTCGGGCCTCAGAGATACGCAGTATTTT. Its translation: CSVSGLRDTQYF.

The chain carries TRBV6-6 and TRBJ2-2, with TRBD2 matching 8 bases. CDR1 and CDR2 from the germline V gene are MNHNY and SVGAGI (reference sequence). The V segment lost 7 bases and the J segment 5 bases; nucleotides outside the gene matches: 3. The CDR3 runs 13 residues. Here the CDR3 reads CASTTGGTGELFF. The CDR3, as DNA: TGTGCCAGCACCACGGGGGGGACCGGGGAGCTGTTTTTT.

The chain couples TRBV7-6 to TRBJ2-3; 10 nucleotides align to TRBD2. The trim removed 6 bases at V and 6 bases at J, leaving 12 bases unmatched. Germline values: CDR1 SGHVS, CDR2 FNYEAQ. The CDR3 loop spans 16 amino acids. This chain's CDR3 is CASSFPGGTSDDTQYF. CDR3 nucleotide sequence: TGTGCCAGCAGTTTCCCCGGTGGGACTAGCGACGATACGCAGTATTTT. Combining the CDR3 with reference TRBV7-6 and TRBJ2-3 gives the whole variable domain GAGVSQSPRYKVTKRGQDVALRCDPISGHVSLYWYRQALGQGPEFLTYFNYEAQQDKSGLPNDRFSAERPEGSISTLTIQRTEQRDSAMYRCASSFPGGTSDDTQYFGPGTRLTVL.

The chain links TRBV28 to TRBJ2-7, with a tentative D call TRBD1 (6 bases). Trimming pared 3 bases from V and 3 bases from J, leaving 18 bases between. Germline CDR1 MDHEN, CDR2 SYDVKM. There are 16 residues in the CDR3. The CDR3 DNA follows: TGTGCCAGCAGTTTCCCCTCAACAGGGCGCTACTACGAGCAGTACTTC. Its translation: CASSFPSTGRYYEQYF.

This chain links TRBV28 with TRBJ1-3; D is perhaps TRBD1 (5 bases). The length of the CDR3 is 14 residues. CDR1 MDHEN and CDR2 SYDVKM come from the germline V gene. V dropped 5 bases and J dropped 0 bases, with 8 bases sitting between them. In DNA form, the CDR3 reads TGTGCCAGCAGTCCAGGGTACTCTGGAAACACCATATATTTT. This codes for CASSPGYSGNTIYF.